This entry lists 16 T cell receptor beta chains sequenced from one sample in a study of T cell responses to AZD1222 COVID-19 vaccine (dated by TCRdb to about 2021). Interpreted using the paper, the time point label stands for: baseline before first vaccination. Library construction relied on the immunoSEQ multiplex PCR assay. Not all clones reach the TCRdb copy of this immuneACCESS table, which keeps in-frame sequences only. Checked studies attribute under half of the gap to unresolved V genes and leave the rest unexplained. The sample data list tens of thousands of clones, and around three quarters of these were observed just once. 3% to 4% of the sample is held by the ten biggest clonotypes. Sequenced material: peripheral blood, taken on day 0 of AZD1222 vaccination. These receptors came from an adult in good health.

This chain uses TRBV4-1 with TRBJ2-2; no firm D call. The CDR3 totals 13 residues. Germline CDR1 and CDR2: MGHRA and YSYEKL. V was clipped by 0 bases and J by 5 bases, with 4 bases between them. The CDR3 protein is CASSQEPTGELFF. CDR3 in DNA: TGCGCCAGCAGCCAAGAACCTACCGGGGAGCTGTTTTTT.

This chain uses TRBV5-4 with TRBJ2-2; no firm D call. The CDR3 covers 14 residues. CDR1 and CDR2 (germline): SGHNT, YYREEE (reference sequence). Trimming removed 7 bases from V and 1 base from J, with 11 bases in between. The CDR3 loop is CASGPGRNTGELFF. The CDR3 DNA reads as TGTGCCAGCGGACCCGGTCGGAACACCGGGGAGCTGTTTTTT.

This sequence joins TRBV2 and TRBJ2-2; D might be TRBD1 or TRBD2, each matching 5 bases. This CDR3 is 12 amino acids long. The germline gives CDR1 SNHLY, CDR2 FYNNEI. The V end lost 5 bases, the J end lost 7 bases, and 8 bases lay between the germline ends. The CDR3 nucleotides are TGTGCCAGCAGTTGGGACGGCGGGGAGCTGTTTTTT. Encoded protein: CASSWDGGELFF.

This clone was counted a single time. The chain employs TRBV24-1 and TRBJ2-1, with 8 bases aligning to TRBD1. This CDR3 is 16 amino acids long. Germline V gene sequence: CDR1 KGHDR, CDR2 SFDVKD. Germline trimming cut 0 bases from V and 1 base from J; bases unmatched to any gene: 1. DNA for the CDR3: TGTGCCACCAGTGATTTGGGGACAGGATCCTACAATGAGCAGTTCTTC. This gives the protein CATSDLGTGSYNEQFF.

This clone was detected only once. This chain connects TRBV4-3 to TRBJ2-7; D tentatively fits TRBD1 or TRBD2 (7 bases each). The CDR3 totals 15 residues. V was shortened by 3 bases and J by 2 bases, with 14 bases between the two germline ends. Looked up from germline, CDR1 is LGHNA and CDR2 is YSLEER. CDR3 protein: CASSHLPGGAYEQYF. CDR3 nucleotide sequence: TGCGCCAGCAGCCACTTGCCAGGGGGGGCCTACGAGCAGTACTTC.

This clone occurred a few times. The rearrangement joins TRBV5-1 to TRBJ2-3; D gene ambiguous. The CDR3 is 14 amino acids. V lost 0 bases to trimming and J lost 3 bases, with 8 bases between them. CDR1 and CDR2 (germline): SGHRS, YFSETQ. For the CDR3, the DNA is TGCGCCAGCAGCTTGGGGGTTCGTACAGATACGCAGTATTTT. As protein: CASSLGVRTDTQYF.

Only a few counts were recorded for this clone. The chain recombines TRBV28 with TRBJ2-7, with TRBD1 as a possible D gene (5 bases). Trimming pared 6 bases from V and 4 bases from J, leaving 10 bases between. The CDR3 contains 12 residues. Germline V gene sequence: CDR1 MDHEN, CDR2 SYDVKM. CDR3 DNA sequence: TGTGCCAGCAGAGGGGATATGTACGAGCAGTACTTC. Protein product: CASRGDMYEQYF.

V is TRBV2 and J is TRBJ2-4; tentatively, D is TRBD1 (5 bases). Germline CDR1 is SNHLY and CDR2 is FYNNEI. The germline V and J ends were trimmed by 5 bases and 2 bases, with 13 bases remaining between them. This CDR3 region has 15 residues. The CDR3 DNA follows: TGTGCCAGCAGTATCAGGGTCTGGCCCAAAAACATTCAGTACTTC. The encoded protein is CASSIRVWPKNIQYF. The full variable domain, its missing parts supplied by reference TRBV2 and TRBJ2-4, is EPEVTQTPSHQVTQMGQEVILRCVPISNHLYFYWYRQILGQKVEFLVSFYNNEISEKSEIFDDQFSVERPDGSNFTLKIRSTKLEDSAMYFCASSIRVWPKNIQYFGAGTRLSVL.

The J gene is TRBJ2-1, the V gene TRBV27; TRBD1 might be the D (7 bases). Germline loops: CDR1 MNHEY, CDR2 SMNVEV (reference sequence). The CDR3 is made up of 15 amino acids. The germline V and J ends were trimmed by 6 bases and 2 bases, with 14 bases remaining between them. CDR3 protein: CASSKDREAYNEQFF. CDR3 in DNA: TGTGCCAGCAGCAAAGACAGGGAGGCCTACAATGAGCAGTTCTTC.

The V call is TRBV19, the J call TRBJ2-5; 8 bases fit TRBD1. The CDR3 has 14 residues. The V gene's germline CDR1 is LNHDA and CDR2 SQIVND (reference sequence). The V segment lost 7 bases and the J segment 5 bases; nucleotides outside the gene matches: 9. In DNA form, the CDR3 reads TGTGCCAGTAACACCAGGGGGCGCGGGGAGACCCAGTACTTC. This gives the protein CASNTRGRGETQYF.

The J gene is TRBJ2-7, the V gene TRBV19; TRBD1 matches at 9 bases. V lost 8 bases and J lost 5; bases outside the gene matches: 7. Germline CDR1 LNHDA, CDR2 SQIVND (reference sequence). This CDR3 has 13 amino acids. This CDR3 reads CASSGTGFNEQYF. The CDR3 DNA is TGTGCCAGTTCCGGGACAGGGTTCAACGAGCAGTACTTC.

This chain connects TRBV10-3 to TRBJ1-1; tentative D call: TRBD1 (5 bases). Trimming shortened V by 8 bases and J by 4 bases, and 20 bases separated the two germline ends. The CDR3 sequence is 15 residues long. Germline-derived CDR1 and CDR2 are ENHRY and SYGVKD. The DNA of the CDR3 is TGTGCCATCGTCGGGACCCAGGGATCGAGCACTGAAGCTTTCTTT. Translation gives CAIVGTQGSSTEAFF.

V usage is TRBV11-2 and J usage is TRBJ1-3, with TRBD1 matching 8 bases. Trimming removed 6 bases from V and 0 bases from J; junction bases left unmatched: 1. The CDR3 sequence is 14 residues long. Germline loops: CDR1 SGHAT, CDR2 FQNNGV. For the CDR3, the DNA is TGTGCCAGCAGAACAGGGGGCTCTGGAAACACCATATATTTT. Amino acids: CASRTGGSGNTIYF.

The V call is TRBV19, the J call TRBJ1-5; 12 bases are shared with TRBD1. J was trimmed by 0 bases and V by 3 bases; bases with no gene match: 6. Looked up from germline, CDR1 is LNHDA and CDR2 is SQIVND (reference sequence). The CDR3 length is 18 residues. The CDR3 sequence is CASSIYRDRGRSNQPQHF. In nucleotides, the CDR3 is TGTGCCAGTAGTATCTACCGGGACAGGGGGCGTAGCAATCAGCCCCAGCATTTT.

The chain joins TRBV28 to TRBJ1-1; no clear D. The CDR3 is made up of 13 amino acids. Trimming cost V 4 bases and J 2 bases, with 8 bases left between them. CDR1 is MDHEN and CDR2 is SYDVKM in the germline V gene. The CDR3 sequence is CASSYHSNTEAFF. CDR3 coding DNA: TGTGCCAGCAGTTATCACAGCAACACTGAAGCTTTCTTT.

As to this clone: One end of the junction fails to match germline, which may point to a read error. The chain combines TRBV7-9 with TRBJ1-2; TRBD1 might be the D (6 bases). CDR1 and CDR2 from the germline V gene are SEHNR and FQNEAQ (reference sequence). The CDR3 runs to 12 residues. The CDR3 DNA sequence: TGTGCCAGCAGCTCCGGGACATCACCCATGGACTTC. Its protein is CASSSGTSPMDF.